These 7 T cell receptor beta chains came from one sample sequenced in a study of CD8 T cells in ankylosing spondylitis. TCRdb re-derived calls from the 5' RACE reads in MiXCR, one entry per CDR3 protein. The table has approximately 250,000 distinct CDR3 sequences, about 10% seen once. Sequencing was done on a sample of blood, either unsorted or a sorted T cell fraction (not recorded which). The source is a male donor with ankylosing spondylitis or in good health (not recorded which).

This clonotype was observed a handful of times. This chain joins TRBV20-1 and TRBJ2-3; TRBD2 matches at 11 bases. The CDR3 spans 19 residues. CDR1 and CDR2 from the germline V gene are DFQATT and SNEGSKA (reference sequence). The V and J ends lost 0 bases and 1 base, in that order; junction bases with no gene match: 12. The DNA of the CDR3 is TGCAGTGCTAGAGATCTGTTGGCGAATAGCGGGAGGGGCACAGATACGCAGTATTTT. Encoded protein: CSARDLLANSGRGTDTQYF.

Points on this clonotype: Its ends do not fully match the called genes, so a read error is possible. This chain joins TRBV7-9 and TRBJ2-4; 7 bases map to TRBD1. CDR1 is SEHNR and CDR2 is FQNEAQ in the germline V gene (reference sequence). The CDR3 runs 16 residues. The CDR3 loop is CAGSLVDRAGENIQYF. For the CDR3, the DNA is TGTGCCGGCAGCTTAGTAGACAGGGCCGGGGAAAACATTCAGTACTTC.

The rearrangement joins TRBV2 to TRBJ2-7; 8 nucleotides line up with TRBD2. Germline trimming cut 6 bases from V and 0 bases from J; bases unmatched to any gene: 7. The CDR3 is made up of 15 amino acids. Germline V lookup: CDR1 SNHLY, CDR2 FYNNEI. The CDR3 region has the DNA TGTGCCAGCAGGGGTCCGGGGGGGGGCTCCTACGAGCAGTACTTC. Translating it yields CASRGPGGGSYEQYF. Based on the CDR3 plus reference TRBV2 and TRBJ2-7, the full variable domain is EPEVTQTPSHQVTQMGQEVILRCVPISNHLYFYWYRQILGQKVEFLVSFYNNEISEKSEIFDDQFSVERPDGSNFTLKIRSTKLEDSAMYFCASRGPGGGSYEQYFGPGTRLTVT.

This clonotype has only a few counts. The chain has TRBV5-1 and TRBJ1-1; D is undetermined. CDR1 and CDR2 from the germline V gene are SGHRS and YFSETQ. The V gene lost 6 bases and the J gene lost 2 bases, with 14 bases spanning the gap. There are 14 residues in the CDR3. The CDR3 coding sequence is TGCGCCAGCAAAGGAGGGAGGGATAACACTGAAGCTTTCTTT. It codes for CASKGGRDNTEAFF.

In its sample, this clonotype was seen once. This clone may be a read error of a much larger clone one base away. The V gene is TRBV6-2 or TRBV6-3, the J gene TRBJ2-2; 11 nucleotides align to TRBD1. Germline CDR1 is MNHEY and CDR2 is SVGEGT. The CDR3 is 16 amino acids. Written as DNA, the CDR3 is TGTACCAGCAGCTCCCCGGGACAGGGGGTGGCCGGGGAGCTGTTTTTT. Its translation: CTSSSPGQGVAGELFF.

This clonotype was picked up many times. J is TRBJ2-5 and V is TRBV5-1; D may be TRBD1 or TRBD2 (5 bases each). With 0 bases removed from V and 5 bases from J, the gap between germline ends came to 17 bases. The germline CDR1 and CDR2 sequences are SGHRS and YFSETQ. The CDR3 length is 16 residues. The CDR3 DNA follows: TGCGCCAGCAGCTTGGCTGGGACCTTGGAGTTGGAGACCCAGTACTTC. Amino acids: CASSLAGTLELETQYF. Using reference TRBV5-1 and TRBJ2-5 for the parts outside the CDR3, the full variable domain is KAGVTQTPRYLIKTRGQQVTLSCSPISGHRSVSWYQQTPGQGLQFLFEYFSETQRNKGNFPGRFSGRQFSNSRSEMNVSTLELGDSALYLCASSLAGTLELETQYFGPGTRLLVL.

This clonotype was seen many times. The chain is built from TRBV15 and TRBJ2-3; no reliable D call. Germline CDR1 LNHNV, CDR2 YYDKDF (reference sequence). There are 15 residues in the CDR3. V was cut by 1 base and J by 5 bases, with 13 bases left in between. In DNA form, the CDR3 reads TGTGCCACCAGCAGAGTTGGACCGTTTGGAGATACGCAGTATTTT. This codes for CATSRVGPFGDTQYF.